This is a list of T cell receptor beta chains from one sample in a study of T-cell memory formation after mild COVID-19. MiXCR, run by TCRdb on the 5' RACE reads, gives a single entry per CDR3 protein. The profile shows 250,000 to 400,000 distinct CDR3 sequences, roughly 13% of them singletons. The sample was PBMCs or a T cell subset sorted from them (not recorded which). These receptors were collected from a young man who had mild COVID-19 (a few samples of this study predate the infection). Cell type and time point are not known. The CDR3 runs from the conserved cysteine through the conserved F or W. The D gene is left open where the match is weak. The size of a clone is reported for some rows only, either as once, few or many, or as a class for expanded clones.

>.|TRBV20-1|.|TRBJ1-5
CSARIRSYNQPQHF
TGCAGTGCTAGGATACGTTCCTACAATCAGCCCCAGCATTTT
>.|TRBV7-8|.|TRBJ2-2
CASSPRRQPLAGELFF
TGTGCCAGCAGCCCTAGGCGGCAGCCCCTTGCCGGGGAGCTGTTTTTT
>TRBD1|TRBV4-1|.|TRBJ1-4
CASSQGQGNEKLFF
TGCGCCAGCAGCCAAGGACAGGGGAATGAAAAACTGTTTTTT
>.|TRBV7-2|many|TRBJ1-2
CASSLTANYGYTF
TGTGCCAGCAGCTTGACAGCTAACTATGGCTACACCTTC
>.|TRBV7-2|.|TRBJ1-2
CASSRQPNYGYTF
TGTGCCAGCAGCCGACAGCCGAACTATGGCTACACCTTC
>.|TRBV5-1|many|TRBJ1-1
CASSPEGYTEAFF
TGCGCCAGCAGCCCTGAGGGATACACTGAAGCTTTCTTT
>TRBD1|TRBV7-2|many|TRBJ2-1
CASSVGQGRGEQFF
TGTGCCAGCAGCGTCGGACAGGGGCGAGGTGAGCAGTTCTTC
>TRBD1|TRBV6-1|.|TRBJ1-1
CASSDPGQLNTEAFF
TGTGCCAGCAGTGATCCGGGACAGCTGAACACTGAAGCTTTCTTT
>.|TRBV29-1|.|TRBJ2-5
CSVEGAPQETQYF
TGCAGCGTTGAGGGGGCCCCACAAGAGACCCAGTACTTC
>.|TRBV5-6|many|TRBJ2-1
CASSLMAYNEQFF
TGTGCCAGCAGCTTGATGGCCTACAATGAGCAGTTCTTC
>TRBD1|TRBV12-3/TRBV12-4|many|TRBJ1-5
CASRPGQGGQPQHF
TGTGCCAGCAGGCCGGGACAGGGAGGTCAGCCCCAGCATTTT
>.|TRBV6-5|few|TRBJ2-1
CASSFDVGSYNEQFF
TGTGCCAGCAGTTTCGATGTAGGCTCCTACAATGAGCAGTTCTTC
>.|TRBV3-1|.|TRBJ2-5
CASTLDRSGETQYF
TGTGCCAGCACCCTCGACAGGTCTGGGGAGACCCAGTACTTC
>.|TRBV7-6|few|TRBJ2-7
CASSSISSYEQYF
TGTGCCAGCAGCTCAATAAGCTCCTACGAGCAGTACTTC
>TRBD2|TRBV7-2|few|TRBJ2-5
CASSRQRGDQETQYF
TGTGCCAGCAGTCGCCAGCGGGGCGACCAAGAGACCCAGTACTTC
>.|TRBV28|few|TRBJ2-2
CASSSSTTGELFF
TGTGCCAGCAGTTCCTCTACTACCGGGGAGCTGTTTTTT
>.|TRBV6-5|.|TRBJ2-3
CASSLRAGDTDTQYF
TGTGCCAGCAGTCTAAGGGCCGGGGACACAGATACGCAGTATTTT
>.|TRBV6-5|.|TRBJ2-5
CASKGGLAKETQYF
TGTGCCAGCAAGGGGGGGCTAGCGAAAGAGACCCAGTACTTC
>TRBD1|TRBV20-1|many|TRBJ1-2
CSARDSARGNYGYTF
TGCAGTGCTAGAGATTCGGCCAGGGGGAACTATGGCTACACCTTC
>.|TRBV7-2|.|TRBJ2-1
CASSHLAGEQFF
TGTGCCAGCAGCCATCTAGCCGGTGAGCAGTTCTTC
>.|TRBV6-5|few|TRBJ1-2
CASSRGTSDGYTF
TGTGCCAGCAGCCGAGGGACCTCGGATGGCTACACCTTC
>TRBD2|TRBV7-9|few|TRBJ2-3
CASSTLAGGDLTDTQYF
TGTGCCAGCAGTACACTAGCGGGGGGGGATCTCACAGATACGCAGTATTTT
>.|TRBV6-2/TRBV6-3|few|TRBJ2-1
CASSLDYPSYNEQFF
TGTGCCAGCAGCCTAGACTATCCCTCCTACAATGAGCAGTTCTTC
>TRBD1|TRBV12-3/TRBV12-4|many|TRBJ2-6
CASHAGQGFSGANVLTF
TGTGCCTCACACGCGGGACAGGGTTTTTCTGGGGCCAACGTCCTGACTTTC
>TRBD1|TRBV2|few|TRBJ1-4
CAYRQGREKLFF
TGTGCCTACCGACAGGGGCGGGAAAAACTGTTTTTT
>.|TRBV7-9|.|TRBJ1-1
CASREGGNTEAFF
TGTGCCAGCAGGGAGGGGGGCAACACTGAAGCTTTCTTT
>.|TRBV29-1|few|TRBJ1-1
CSGLNTEAFF
TGCAGCGGACTGAACACTGAAGCTTTCTTT
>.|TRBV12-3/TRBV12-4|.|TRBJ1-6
CASRTGPSSNSPLHF
TGTGCCAGCAGGACAGGACCCTCTTCTAATTCACCCCTCCACTTT
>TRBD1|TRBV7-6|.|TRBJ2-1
CASSFYAGTGAGNEQFF
TGTGCCAGCAGCTTCTATGCCGGGACAGGGGCAGGGAATGAGCAGTTCTTC
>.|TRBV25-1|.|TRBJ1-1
CASSELRDTEAFF
TGTGCCAGCAGTGAACTCAGGGACACTGAAGCTTTCTTT
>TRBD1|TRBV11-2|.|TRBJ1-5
CASSNGQGGSNQPQHF
TGTGCCAGCAGCAATGGACAGGGAGGGAGCAATCAGCCCCAGCATTTT
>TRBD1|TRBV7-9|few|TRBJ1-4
CASSLGGTGSNEKLFF
TGTGCCAGCAGCTTAGGCGGGACAGGCTCAAATGAAAAACTGTTTTTT
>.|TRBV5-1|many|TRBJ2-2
CASSLQTTGELFF
TGCGCCAGCAGCTTGCAGACAACCGGGGAGCTGTTTTTT
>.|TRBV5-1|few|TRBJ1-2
CASREDYYGYTF
TGCGCCAGCAGAGAAGATTACTATGGCTACACCTTC
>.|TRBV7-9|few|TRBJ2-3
CASLQVTSSTDTQYF
TGTGCCAGCCTCCAGGTCACCTCTAGCACAGATACGCAGTATTTT
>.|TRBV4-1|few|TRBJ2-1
CASSQEGRLNNEQFF
TGCGCCAGCAGCCAAGAGGGACGGCTAAACAATGAGCAGTTCTTC
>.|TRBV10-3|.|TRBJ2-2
CAISNPGNPFSAGELFF
TGTGCCATCTCGAATCCCGGGAACCCCTTTTCGGCCGGGGAGCTGTTTTTT
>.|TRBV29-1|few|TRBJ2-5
CSVESGGEETQYF
TGCAGCGTTGAAAGTGGCGGAGAGGAGACCCAGTACTTC
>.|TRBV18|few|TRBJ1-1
CASSAGVNTEAFF
TGTGCCAGCTCTGCAGGGGTGAACACTGAAGCTTTCTTT
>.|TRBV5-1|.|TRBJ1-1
CDSSLFGGAGTEAFF
TGCGACAGCAGCTTGTTTGGGGGCGCGGGGACTGAAGCTTTCTTT
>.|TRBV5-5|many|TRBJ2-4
CASSLDDNGRIQYF
TGTGCCAGCAGCTTGGATGACAATGGAAGGATTCAGTACTTC
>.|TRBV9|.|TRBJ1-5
CASSARGDSNQPQHF
TGTGCCAGCAGCGCTAGAGGAGATAGCAATCAGCCCCAGCATTTT
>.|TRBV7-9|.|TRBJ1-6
CASSGGGGNSPLHF
TGTGCCAGCAGCGGCGGGGGGGGAAATTCACCCCTCCACTTT
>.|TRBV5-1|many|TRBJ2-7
CASSRTGTERYEQYF
TGCGCCAGCAGCCGCACTGGGACGGAGAGGTACGAGCAGTACTTC
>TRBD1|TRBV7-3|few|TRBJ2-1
CASSFNTGDIYNEQFF
TGTGCCAGCAGCTTTAACACAGGGGACATTTACAATGAGCAGTTCTTC
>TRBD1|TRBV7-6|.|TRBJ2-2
CASSLVQGTAGELFF
TGTGCCAGCAGCTTAGTGCAAGGGACAGCCGGGGAGCTGTTTTTT
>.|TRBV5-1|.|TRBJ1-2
CASSNSFPGSGYTF
TGCGCCAGCAGCAACTCCTTCCCAGGGTCCGGCTACACCTTC
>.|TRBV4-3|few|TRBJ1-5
CASSPTGREPQHF
TGCGCCAGCAGCCCTACAGGGAGGGAGCCCCAGCATTTT
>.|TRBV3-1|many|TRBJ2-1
CASSQIYNEQFF
TGTGCCAGCAGCCAGATCTACAATGAGCAGTTCTTC
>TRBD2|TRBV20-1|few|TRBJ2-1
CSAPTSLTSGGDNEQFF
TGCAGTGCGCCAACGTCGTTGACTAGCGGGGGGGACAATGAGCAGTTCTTC